This T cell receptor (beta chain) was documented in a study of T-cell memory formation after mild COVID-19. Study overall: Each donor largely had its own TCR clusters.

The study, taken as a whole, reports: Second-wave clones peaking on day 37 lacked confirmed SARS-CoV-2 specificity.

The CDR3 consists of 16 residues. Germline CDR1 and CDR2: SGHRS and YFSETQ. Trimming cost V 3 bases and J 9 bases; bases outside gene matches: 14. This clonotype was observed many times. Its antigen is currently unknown. After 5'RACE with constant-segment primers, TCR alpha and TCR beta cDNA libraries carrying sample barcodes and UMIs were obtained. TCRdb itself ran the 5' RACE reads through MiXCR, one entry per CDR3 protein. The sample records around 200,000 distinct CDR3 sequences, roughly 30% being singletons. Sequenced: PBMCs or a T cell subset sorted from them (not recorded which). The chain joins TRBV5-1 to TRBJ2-1; 8 bases are a match to TRBD2. This sequence was found in an adult woman who had mild COVID-19 (a few samples of this study predate the infection). Cell type and time point are not known. The CDR3 bases are TGCGCCAGCAGCTCCCAGGGACTAGGTCAAACCGGTGAGCAGTTCTTC. Translation gives CASSSQGLGQTGEQFF.